The sequence of this T cell receptor beta chain was determined in a study of blood T cell repertoires in COVID-19. The junction had 11 bases not matched to a gene; V was cut back by 7 bases and J by 4 bases. There are 16 residues in the CDR3. Per the germline V gene, CDR1 is MNHEY and CDR2 is SMNVEV (reference sequence). Method: immunoSEQ multiplex PCR; TCRdb's copy keeps in-frame clones and lacks some. The data hold some 240,000 clones, with 70% to 90% observed a single time. Source material: peripheral blood. The chain joins TRBV27 to TRBJ2-2, with 8 positions matching TRBD1. This clonotype originated in a woman between 70 and 85 years old with COVID-19, enrolled during active disease. The CDR3 DNA reads TGTGCCAGCAAGGGGGCGGGACAGGTTATCACCGGGGAGCTGTTTTTT. Its translation is CASKGAGQVITGELFF.